The next 19 T cell receptor beta chains were all read from a single sample in a study of T-cell reconstitution after alpha-beta-depleted transplantation in children. Unique molecular identifiers tagged the TCRbeta library. TCRdb fed the PCR reads into MiXCR, producing one record per CDR3 protein. The sample has 440,000 or so distinct CDR3 sequences, approximately 41% seen once; the top ten hold 27%. The sequences come from PBMCs, collected before TCRalphabeta/CD19-depleted stem cell transplant. The receptors were gathered from a girl aged 2 to 9 with aplastic anemia, due to receive a stem cell transplant.

This clonotype was detected many times. This chain joins TRBV10-3 and TRBJ1-2; perhaps TRBD1 as D (5 bases). This CDR3 is 14 amino acids long. Germline-derived CDR1 and CDR2 are ENHRY and SYGVKD. Trimming cost V 10 bases and J 0 bases, with 15 bases left between them. CDR3 in DNA: TGTGCCACCGGTCCGACAGACTCTAACTATGGCTACACCTTC. Protein product: CATGPTDSNYGYTF.

The chain employs TRBV6-5 and TRBJ1-1; D ambiguous. The CDR3 runs 15 residues. Deletions cut 2 bases from V and 4 bases from J, with 14 bases between. Per germline, CDR1 MNHEY and CDR2 SVGAGI. This chain's CDR3 is CASSYPRGVPTEAFF. The CDR3 nucleotides are TGTGCCAGCAGTTACCCGAGAGGAGTCCCCACTGAAGCTTTCTTT.

The sample holds one count of this clonotype. As DNA, the CDR3 is TGTGCCAGCAGTGGATCCCCGGGACATACCTACGAGCAGTACTTC. Translation gives CASSGSPGHTYEQYF. The rearrangement joins TRBV28 to TRBJ2-7; weak D call: TRBD1 (6 bases). Germline V gives CDR1 MDHEN, CDR2 SYDVKM. There are 15 residues in the CDR3. V lost 5 bases, J lost 2 bases, and 16 bases lay in between.

This rearrangement joins TRBV7-3 to TRBJ2-1; 7 bases fit TRBD2. The germline V gene has CDR1 SGHTA and CDR2 FQGTGA. J gave up 4 bases and V 5 bases, and 11 bases lay outside the gene matches. The CDR3 loop spans 16 amino acids. The CDR3 here is CASSPFGGSLYNEQFF. CDR3 bases: TGTGCCAGCAGCCCGTTCGGGGGGTCCTTGTACAATGAGCAGTTCTTC.

This clonotype came up a few times. This chain connects TRBV29-1 to TRBJ1-4, with TRBD1 matching over 7 bases. The CDR3 spans 14 residues. V lost 4 bases to trimming and J lost 11 bases; unmatched junction nucleotides: 13. Germline loops: CDR1 SQVTM, CDR2 ANQGSEA. CDR3 region: CSVGIRQGDGKLFF. CDR3 in DNA: TGCAGCGTTGGTATTCGACAGGGTGATGGGAAACTGTTTTTT.

This chain uses TRBV9 with TRBJ1-2; 8 bases match TRBD1. The CDR3 consists of 14 residues. Germline assignment: CDR1 SGDLS and CDR2 YYNGEE. V shed 3 bases and J 4 bases; nucleotides not matched to a gene: 5. CDR3 coding DNA: TGTGCCAGCAGCGCGACAGGGGCGGCCTATGGCTACACCTTC. It translates to CASSATGAAYGYTF.

The rearrangement joins TRBV20-1 to TRBJ1-2; TRBD1 aligns across 7 bases. In germline, CDR1 is DFQATT, CDR2 SNEGSKA (reference sequence). Trimming cost V 0 bases and J 2 bases; bases outside gene matches: 6. The CDR3 consists of 15 residues. In nucleotides, the CDR3 is TGCAGTGCTAGAGATCAGGACAGGCTGAACTATGGCTACACCTTC. This gives the protein CSARDQDRLNYGYTF.

The gene calls are TRBV7-8 and TRBJ2-1, with 10 bases matching TRBD2. CDR3 length: 15 amino acids. CDR1 is SGHVS, CDR2 FQNEAQ, per germline. V dropped 5 bases and J dropped 9; count of bases not matched to a gene: 10. CDR3: CASSTPAGGPGEQFF. CDR3 bases: TGTGCCAGCAGCACCCCAGCGGGGGGGCCCGGTGAGCAGTTCTTC.

V and J are TRBV5-1 and TRBJ2-3; D ambiguous. With 4 bases removed from V and 0 bases from J, the gap between germline ends came to 15 bases. This CDR3 is built from 16 residues. CDR1 and CDR2 from the germline V gene are SGHRS and YFSETQ. The CDR3 is CASSPFGTQSTDTQYF. CDR3 DNA: TGCGCCAGCAGCCCGTTCGGAACCCAAAGCACAGATACGCAGTATTTT.

The V gene is TRBV5-4, the J gene TRBJ2-3; 12 bases line up with TRBD1. Trimming took 2 bases from V and 0 from J; bases not matched to a gene: 7. Per the germline V gene, CDR1 is SGHNT and CDR2 is YYREEE (reference sequence). The CDR3 sequence is 18 residues long. In DNA, the CDR3 is TGTGCCAGCAGCTTAAGGGACAGGGGGCCCCCTAGCACAGATACGCAGTATTTT. Its protein is CASSLRDRGPPSTDTQYF.

V usage is TRBV20-1 and J usage is TRBJ2-2; TRBD2 might be the D (7 bases). CDR1 and CDR2 from the germline V gene are DFQATT and SNEGSKA (reference sequence). CDR3 length: 16 amino acids. V shed 0 bases and J shed 3 bases, with 14 bases lying between them. The CDR3 DNA sequence: TGCAGTGCTAGAGATGGGGGGGCCGGCCACACCGGGGAGCTGTTTTTT. Its protein product is CSARDGGAGHTGELFF.

In the case of this clonotype: The junction and the germline gene differ at one end; a read error may be behind it. The V gene is TRBV7-9, the J gene TRBJ2-4, with TRBD2 matching 7 bases. Germline V gene lookup returns CDR1 SEHNR and CDR2 FQNEAQ (reference sequence). The CDR3 has 17 amino acids. The CDR3 sequence: CASILARGGMAKNIQYF. CDR3 sequence (DNA): TGTGCCAGCATCTTAGCGCGCGGGGGTATGGCCAAAAACATTCAGTACTTC.

The chain recombines TRBV15 with TRBJ1-5; D may be TRBD1 (5 bases). CDR3 length: 14 residues. Deletions cut 0 bases from V and 7 bases from J, with 10 bases between. Germline V lookup: CDR1 LNHNV, CDR2 YYDKDF (reference sequence). CDR3: CATSRDLGQQPQHF. Written as DNA, the CDR3 is TGTGCCACCAGCAGAGATTTGGGGCAGCAGCCCCAGCATTTT.

This clonotype came up a few times. CDR3 DNA: TGCAGCGTTGACAAAATGAACACTGAAGCTTTCTTT. Amino acids: CSVDKMNTEAFF. This chain links TRBV29-1 with TRBJ1-1, with D unclear. Germline lookup yields CDR1 SQVTM and CDR2 ANQGSEA. This CDR3 has 12 amino acids. Trimming removed 3 bases from V and 0 bases from J, with 5 bases in between. Complete variable domain (other parts from reference TRBV29-1 and TRBJ1-1): SAVISQKPSRDICQRGTSLTIQCQVDSQVTMMFWYRQQPGQSLTLIATANQGSEATYESGFVIDKFPISRPNLTFSTLTVSNMSPEDSSIYLCSVDKMNTEAFFGQGTRLTVV.

The gene calls are TRBV11-2 and TRBJ1-6; D ambiguous. Germline lookup yields CDR1 SGHAT and CDR2 FQNNGV. The CDR3 length is 14 residues. The ends were cut back, 0 bases at V and 8 bases at J, with 8 bases in the middle. DNA of the CDR3: TGTGCCAGCAGCTTAGATCAAACTCATTCACCCCTCCACTTT. Translating gives CASSLDQTHSPLHF. Complete variable domain (other parts from reference TRBV11-2 and TRBJ1-6): EAGVAQSPRYKIIEKRQSVAFWCNPISGHATLYWYQQILGQGPKLLIQFQNNGVVDDSQLPKDRFSAERLKGVDSTLKIQPAKLEDSAVYLCASSLDQTHSPLHFGNGTRLTVT.

About this clonotype: The junction departs from the called germline gene at one end, perhaps through a read error. The chain uses TRBV6-5 and TRBJ1-2, with D possibly being TRBD1 (6 bases). Germline V lookup: CDR1 MNHEY, CDR2 SVGAGI. CDR3 length: 17 residues. The chain's CDR3 is CASSYLSRAPGGYGDTF. In DNA form, the CDR3 reads TGTGCCAGCAGTTACTTGTCCCGTGCCCCGGGGGGCTATGGCGACACCTTC.

At least ten counts were recorded for this clonotype. This rearrangement joins TRBV12-3 or TRBV12-4 to TRBJ2-7; D ambiguous. The CDR3 contains 13 residues. Trimming cost V 3 bases and J 2 bases, with 8 bases left between them. CDR3 DNA sequence: TGTGCCAGCAGTTTCCGGCCAGCCTACGAGCAGTACTTC. This sequence encodes CASSFRPAYEQYF.

This clonotype turned up a few times. At one of its ends the junction is not consistent with the germline gene, which may arise from a read error. The chain employs TRBV10-3 and TRBJ1-2; possibly TRBD1 for D (5 bases). CDR1 and CDR2 from the germline V gene are ENHRY and SYGVKD. The CDR3 runs to 19 residues. The CDR3 nucleotides read TGTGCCAGCAGTGAGTCCATTCTCGCCAGGGCCGCATCTAACTATGGCTACACCTTC. Amino acids: CASSESILARAASNYGYTF.

The rearrangement joins TRBV29-1 to TRBJ1-1; D is possibly TRBD1 (5 bases). Trimming cost V 4 bases and J 3 bases, with 12 bases left between them. Germline assignment: CDR1 SQVTM and CDR2 ANQGSEA. The CDR3 totals 13 residues. The DNA of the CDR3 is TGCAGCGTTGGACCGCGGGGGGACACTGAAGCTTTCTTT. It yields the protein CSVGPRGDTEAFF. The variable domain in full, completed from reference TRBV29-1 and TRBJ1-1, reads SAVISQKPSRDICQRGTSLTIQCQVDSQVTMMFWYRQQPGQSLTLIATANQGSEATYESGFVIDKFPISRPNLTFSTLTVSNMSPEDSSIYLCSVGPRGDTEAFFGQGTRLTVV.